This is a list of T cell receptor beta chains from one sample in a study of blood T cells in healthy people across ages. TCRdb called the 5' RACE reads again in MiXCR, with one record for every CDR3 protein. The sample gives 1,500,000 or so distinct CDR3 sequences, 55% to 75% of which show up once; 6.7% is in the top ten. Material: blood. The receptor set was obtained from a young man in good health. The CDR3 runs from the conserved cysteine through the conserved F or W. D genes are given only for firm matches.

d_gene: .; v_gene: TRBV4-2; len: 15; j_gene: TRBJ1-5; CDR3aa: CASSQDNRVYQPQHF
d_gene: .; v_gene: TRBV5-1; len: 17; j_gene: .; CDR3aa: CSSSLTAGTSSSYEQYF
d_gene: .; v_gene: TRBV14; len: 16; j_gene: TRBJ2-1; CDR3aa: CASSLTSRPVYNEQFF
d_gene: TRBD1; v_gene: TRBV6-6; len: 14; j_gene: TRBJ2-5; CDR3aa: CASRPGQGLEEQYF
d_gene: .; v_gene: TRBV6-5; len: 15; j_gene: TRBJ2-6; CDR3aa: CASKKIYPGANVLTF
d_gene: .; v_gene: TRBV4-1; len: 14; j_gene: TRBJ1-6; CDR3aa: CASSQATGDSPLHF
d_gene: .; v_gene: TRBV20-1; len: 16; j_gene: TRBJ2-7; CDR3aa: CSARAGAQYYSYEQYF
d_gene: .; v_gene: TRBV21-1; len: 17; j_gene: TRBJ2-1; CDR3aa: CASSLGGGMTSYNEQFF
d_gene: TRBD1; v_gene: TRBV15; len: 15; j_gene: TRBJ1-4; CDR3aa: CATSWDSSTNEKLFF
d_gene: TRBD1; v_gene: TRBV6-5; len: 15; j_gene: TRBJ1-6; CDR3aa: CASSYGDREDSPLHF
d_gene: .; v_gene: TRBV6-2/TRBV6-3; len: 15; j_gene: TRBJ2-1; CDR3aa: CASSYGSWGDNEQFF
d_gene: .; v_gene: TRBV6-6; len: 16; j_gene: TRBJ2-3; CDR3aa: CASRYSPGTNTDTQYF
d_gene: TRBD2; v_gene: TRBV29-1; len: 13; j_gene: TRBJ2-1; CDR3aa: CSVEGLEHNEQFF
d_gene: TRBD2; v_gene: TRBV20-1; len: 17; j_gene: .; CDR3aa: CSARDPTSGRMTETQYF
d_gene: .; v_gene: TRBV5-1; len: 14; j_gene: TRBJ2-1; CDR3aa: CASSFRTSGAEQFF
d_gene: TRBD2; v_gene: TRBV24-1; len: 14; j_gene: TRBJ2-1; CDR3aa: CATRTSGGRGEQFF
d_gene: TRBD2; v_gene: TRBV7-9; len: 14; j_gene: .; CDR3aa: CASSLGGSPETQYF
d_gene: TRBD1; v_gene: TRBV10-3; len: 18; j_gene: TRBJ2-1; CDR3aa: CAISGNTGAPSSYNEQFF
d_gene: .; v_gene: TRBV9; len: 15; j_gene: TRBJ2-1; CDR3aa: CASSVDGFVYNEQFF
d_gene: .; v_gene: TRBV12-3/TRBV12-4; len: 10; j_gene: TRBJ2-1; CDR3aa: CASSWNEQFF
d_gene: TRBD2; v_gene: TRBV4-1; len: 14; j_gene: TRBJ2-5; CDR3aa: CASSPGLEGETQYF
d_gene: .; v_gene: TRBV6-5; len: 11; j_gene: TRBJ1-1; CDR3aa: CASLRDTEAFF
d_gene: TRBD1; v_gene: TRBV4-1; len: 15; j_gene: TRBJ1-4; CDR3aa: CAISQLGTDNGKLFF
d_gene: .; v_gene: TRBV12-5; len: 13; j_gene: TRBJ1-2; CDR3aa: CASGLEARSGYTF
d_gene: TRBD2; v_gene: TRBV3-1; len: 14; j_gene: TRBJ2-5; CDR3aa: CASSQDDRRGEQYF
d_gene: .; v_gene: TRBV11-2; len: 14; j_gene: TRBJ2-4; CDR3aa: CASSLEGTAGIQYF
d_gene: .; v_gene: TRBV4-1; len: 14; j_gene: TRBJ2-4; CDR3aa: CASSPQEAKNIQYF
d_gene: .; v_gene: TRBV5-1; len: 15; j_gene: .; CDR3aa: CASSLDNRRGNEQYF
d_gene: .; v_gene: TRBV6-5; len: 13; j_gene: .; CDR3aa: CASTAGGKNIQYF
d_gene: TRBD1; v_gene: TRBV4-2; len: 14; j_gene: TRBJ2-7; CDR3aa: CANSQVGTGYEQYF
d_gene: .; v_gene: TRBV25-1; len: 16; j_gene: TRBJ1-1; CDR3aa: CASSEGMGTQNTEAFF
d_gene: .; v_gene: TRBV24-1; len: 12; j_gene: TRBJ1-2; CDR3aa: CATSEQGLICTF
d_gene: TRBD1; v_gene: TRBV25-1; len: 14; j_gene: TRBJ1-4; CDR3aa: CASKKGTDNEKLFF
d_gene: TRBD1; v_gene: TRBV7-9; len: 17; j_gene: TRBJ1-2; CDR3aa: CASSLGTGTGPTYGYTF
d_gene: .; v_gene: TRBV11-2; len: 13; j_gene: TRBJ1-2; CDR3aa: CASSPSGVRGYTF
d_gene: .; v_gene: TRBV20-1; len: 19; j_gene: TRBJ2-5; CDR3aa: CSALTPELEGGLYQETQYF
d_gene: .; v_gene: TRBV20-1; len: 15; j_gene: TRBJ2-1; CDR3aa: CSARPPGQSYNEQFF
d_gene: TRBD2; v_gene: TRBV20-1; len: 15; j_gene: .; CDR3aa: CSARDPAGGTYEQYF
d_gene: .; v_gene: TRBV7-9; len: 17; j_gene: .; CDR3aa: CASSLLLLGSVRYEQYF
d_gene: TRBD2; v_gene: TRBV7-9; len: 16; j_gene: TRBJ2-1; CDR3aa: CASRERGGGLYNEQFF
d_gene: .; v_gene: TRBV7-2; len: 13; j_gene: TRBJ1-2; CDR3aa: CASSQYPQGGYTF
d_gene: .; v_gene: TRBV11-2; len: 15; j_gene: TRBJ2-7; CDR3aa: CASSLSPRDSYEQYF
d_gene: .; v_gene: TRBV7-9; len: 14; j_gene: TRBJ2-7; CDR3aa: CASSDAGQNYEQYF
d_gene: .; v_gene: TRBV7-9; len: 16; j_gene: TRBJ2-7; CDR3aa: CASSPSRAGLNYEQYF
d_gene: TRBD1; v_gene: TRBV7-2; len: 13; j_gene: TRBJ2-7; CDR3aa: CASRRQGNYEQYF
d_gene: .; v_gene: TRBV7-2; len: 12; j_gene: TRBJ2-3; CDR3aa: CATHASGDTQYF
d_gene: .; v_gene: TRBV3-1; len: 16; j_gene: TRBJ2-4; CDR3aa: CANSQGPGAAKNIQYF
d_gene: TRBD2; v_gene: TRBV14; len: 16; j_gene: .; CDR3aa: CASSLRLAGGVETQYF
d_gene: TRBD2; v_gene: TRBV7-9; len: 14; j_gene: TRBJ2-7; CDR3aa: CASSGTSGKDEQYF
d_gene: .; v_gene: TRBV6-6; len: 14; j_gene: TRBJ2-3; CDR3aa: CASSYSMRTDTQYF